These 5 T cell receptor beta chains share one sample of origin, sequenced in a study of OX40 agonist ivuxolimab in advanced cancers. The table came from immunoSEQ multiplex PCR; TCRdb's copy has only in-frame clones and leaves some out. The data show around 68,000 clones, around 90% seen once. Sequenced material: CD4+ or CD8+ T cells sorted from blood, taken in a trial of the OX40 agonist ivuxolimab. The receptors stem from an adult with an advanced solid tumor such as melanoma, head and neck, liver or kidney cancer.

This clone appeared a single time. The rearrangement uses TRBV29-1 and TRBJ2-7; D remains unclear. The CDR3 totals 11 residues. Trimming removed 5 bases at V and 0 bases at J, with 5 bases between. CDR1 is SQVTM and CDR2 is ANQGSEA in the germline V gene. CDR3 DNA sequence: TGCAGCGTTCGATACTCCTACGAGCAGTACTTC. Its translation is CSVRYSYEQYF.

The rearrangement uses TRBV10-1 and TRBJ1-4; D not resolved. In germline, CDR1 is WNHNN, CDR2 SYGVQD (reference sequence). The ends were cut back, 3 bases at V and 11 bases at J, with 16 bases in the middle. This CDR3 region has 14 residues. The CDR3 sequence: CASSDSAKMDKLFF. As DNA, the CDR3 is TGCGCCAGCAGTGATTCGGCCAAAATGGACAAACTGTTTTTT.

The chain combines TRBV19 with TRBJ2-7, with TRBD1 matching 8 bases. After removal of 5 bases from V and 0 bases from J, the junction contained 9 bases not matched to a gene. This CDR3 spans 16 amino acids. The germline gives CDR1 LNHDA, CDR2 SQIVND (reference sequence). CDR3 sequence: CASSSLNRGISYEQYF. Here the CDR3 DNA reads TGTGCCAGTAGTTCCCTTAACAGGGGGATCTCCTACGAGCAGTACTTC. The complete variable domain, with remaining parts taken from reference TRBV19 and TRBJ2-7, reads DGGITQSPKYLFRKEGQNVTLSCEQNLNHDAMYWYRQDPGQGLRLIYYSQIVNDFQKGDIAEGYSVSREKKESFPLTVTSAQKNPTAFYLCASSSLNRGISYEQYFGPGTRLTVT.

Judged by abundance, this clone is large. The J gene is TRBJ1-6, the V gene TRBV28; 8 bases align to TRBD1. V shed 2 bases, J shed 2 bases, and the junction held 8 bases outside the gene matches. Germline lookup yields CDR1 MDHEN and CDR2 SYDVKM. The CDR3 covers 18 residues. The CDR3 DNA reads as TGTGCCAGCAGTTTAACCTGGACAGGGATCCCCTATAATTCACCCCTCCACTTT. It yields the protein CASSLTWTGIPYNSPLHF.

V and J are TRBV6-1 and TRBJ2-7, with D perhaps being TRBD1 or TRBD2 (5 bases each). The V gene lost 4 bases and the J gene lost 0 bases, with 13 bases spanning the gap. The CDR3 is 15 residues long. The V gene's germline CDR1 is MNHNS and CDR2 SASEGT. This chain's CDR3 is CASSAAGTVSYEQYF. In DNA, the CDR3 is TGTGCCAGCAGTGCCGCCGGGACGGTCTCCTACGAGCAGTACTTC.